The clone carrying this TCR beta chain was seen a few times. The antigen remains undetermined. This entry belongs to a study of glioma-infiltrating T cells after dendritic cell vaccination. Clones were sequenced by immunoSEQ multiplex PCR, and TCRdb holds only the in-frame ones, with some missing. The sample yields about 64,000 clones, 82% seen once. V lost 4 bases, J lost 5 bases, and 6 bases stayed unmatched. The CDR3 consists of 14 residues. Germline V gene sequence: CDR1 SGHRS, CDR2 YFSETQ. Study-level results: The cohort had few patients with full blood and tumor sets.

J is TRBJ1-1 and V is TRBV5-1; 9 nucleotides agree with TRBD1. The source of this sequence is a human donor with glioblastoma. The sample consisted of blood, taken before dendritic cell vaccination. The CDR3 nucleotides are TGCGCCAGCAGCCAGACAGGGGGGGGTACTGAAGCTTTCTTT. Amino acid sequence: CASSQTGGGTEAFF.